The 2 T cell receptor beta chains below come from one sample, sequenced in a study of cytomegalovirus exposure and HLA in healthy donors. PCR involved 60 Vbeta and 13 Jbeta primers. TCRdb's copy holds only in-frame clones and misses some; the assay was immunoSEQ multiplex PCR. The data hold around 150,000 clones, with more than 70% observed a single time. Specimen: PBMCs. Receptor source: a woman aged 45-65 years in good health and CMV-seronegative.

The CDR3 coding sequence is TGTGCCTGGCAAGACAGGAGGATCACTGAAGCTTTCTTT. This codes for CAWQDRRITEAFF. The genes are TRBV30 and TRBJ1-1; possibly TRBD1 for D (6 bases). V lost 5 bases to trimming and J lost 4 bases, with 14 bases between them. The CDR3 totals 13 residues. Germline CDR1 reads GTSNPN; CDR2 reads SVGIG (reference sequence).

CDR3 loop: CASSPQVASGGYTF. Here the CDR3 DNA reads TGTGCCAGCAGTCCGCAGGTCGCTTCGGGAGGCTACACCTTC. V usage is TRBV6-5 and J usage is TRBJ1-2; no firm D call. The V end lost 5 bases, the J end lost 8 bases, and 18 bases lay between the germline ends. This CDR3 comprises 14 residues. Germline assignment: CDR1 MNHEY and CDR2 SVGAGI.